These 21 T cell receptor beta chains originate from one sample sequenced in a study of blood T cell repertoires in COVID-19. The assay was immunoSEQ multiplex PCR, and TCRdb's table has in-frame clones only and misses some. The repertoire includes around 270,000 clones, 88% of them detected once, and around 3.2% sits in the top ten. Sequencing was done on a sample of PBMCs or T cells enriched from blood (not recorded which). The receptors come from a woman between 35 and 50 years old who had been exposed to COVID-19.

The V and J genes are TRBV6-5 and TRBJ2-7, with a possible D match to TRBD2 (6 bases). There are 14 residues in the CDR3. Germline CDR1 and CDR2: MNHEY and SVGAGI. The V end lost 8 bases, the J end lost 5 bases, and 19 bases lay between the germline ends. CDR3 DNA sequence: TGTGCCAGCGTCAAGACTAGGGGACCCGACGAGCAGTACTTC. It is translated as CASVKTRGPDEQYF.

The gene calls are TRBV28 and TRBJ1-2, with TRBD1 as a possible D gene (6 bases). The CDR3 is 13 residues long. Trimming removed 7 bases from V and 6 bases from J, with 15 bases in between. Per germline, CDR1 MDHEN and CDR2 SYDVKM. The CDR3 here is CASTPGGANGYTF. The CDR3 nucleotides read TGTGCCAGCACCCCGGGGGGGGCTAATGGCTACACCTTC.

The chain is built from TRBV7-9 and TRBJ2-2; TRBD1 is a possible D gene (7 bases). CDR3 length: 15 amino acids. Deletions cut 3 bases from V and 7 bases from J, with 15 bases between. In germline, CDR1 is SEHNR, CDR2 FQNEAQ (reference sequence). The CDR3 coding sequence is TGTGCCAGCAGCTTCGGACAGGCGGGGAGCGGGGAGCTGTTTTTT. It is translated as CASSFGQAGSGELFF.

V gene TRBV7-6 combines with J gene TRBJ1-1; possible D gene TRBD1, 5 bases. Germline V CDR1 and CDR2: SGHVS, FNYEAQ. Trimming cost V 3 bases and J 1 base, with 12 bases left between them. This CDR3 is built from 15 residues. The CDR3 nucleotides are TGTGCCAGCAGCTTGACAATCCAGGGGAACACTGAAGCTTTCTTT. This encodes CASSLTIQGNTEAFF.

This clone was picked up a small number of times. The rearrangement joins TRBV19 to TRBJ2-3, with 11 bases fitting TRBD1. V trimming: 4 bases; J trimming: 4 bases; junction bases outside the gene matches: 4. CDR1 LNHDA and CDR2 SQIVND come from the germline V gene (reference sequence). This CDR3 is 15 amino acids long. The CDR3 region is CASSSPGQGADTQYF. Here the CDR3 DNA reads TGTGCCAGTAGTAGCCCGGGACAGGGGGCAGATACGCAGTATTTT.

The V and J genes are TRBV18 and TRBJ2-2, with D possibly matching TRBD1 (7 bases). From germline, CDR1 is KGHSH and CDR2 LQKENI. The ends were cut back, 5 bases at V and 6 bases at J, with 19 bases in the middle. This CDR3 is built from 16 residues. CDR3 sequence (DNA): TGTGCCAGCTCAGACCGGACAGGTGGAGGGGCCGGGGAGCTGTTTTTT. It translates to CASSDRTGGGAGELFF.

V gene TRBV7-2 combines with J gene TRBJ2-1; D uncertain. The CDR3 runs to 14 residues. Trimming took off 3 bases at V and 4 bases at J, with 10 bases between the two ends. Germline loops: CDR1 SGHTA, CDR2 FQGNSA. CDR3 loop: CASSFSGFYNEQFF. The CDR3 coding sequence is TGTGCCAGCAGCTTTTCCGGGTTTTACAATGAGCAGTTCTTC.

In its sample, this clone was seen many times. The V gene is TRBV4-2, the J gene TRBJ2-4; 10 nucleotides align to TRBD1. Germline V CDR1 and CDR2: LGHNA, YNFKEQ. The CDR3 extends over 18 amino acids. The J segment lost 8 bases and the V segment lost 1 base, leaving 14 bases of the junction unmatched. CDR3 sequence reads: CASSQVRGTGVVTDIQYF. In nucleotides, the CDR3 is TGTGCCAGCAGCCAAGTACGCGGGACAGGGGTTGTTACGGACATTCAGTACTTC.

Details on this clone: This CDR3 is also generated by other DNA sequences in the sample. CDR3 coding DNA: TGTGCCAGCAGGAGACTAGCGGGGGGGCAAGAGACCCAGTACTTC. Its protein product is CASRRLAGGQETQYF. The rearrangement links TRBV28 to TRBJ2-5, with 14 bases that match TRBD2. The CDR3 spans 15 residues. Unmatched junction bases numbered 2, after V lost 6 bases and J lost 2 bases. CDR1 is MDHEN and CDR2 is SYDVKM in the germline V gene.

V is TRBV5-3 and J is TRBJ2-1; D possibly corresponds to TRBD1 (7 bases). TRBV5-3 is classed as an ORF, of uncertain function. The length of the CDR3 is 15 residues. Between the trimmed V and J ends, which lost 4 bases and 1 base, there was a span of 12 bases. The CDR3 spells CARSGGTESYNEQFF. The CDR3, as DNA: TGTGCCAGAAGCGGAGGGACAGAATCCTACAATGAGCAGTTCTTC.

The chain links TRBV3-1 (or the pseudogene TRBV3-2) to TRBJ1-2; D may be TRBD1 (6 bases). Germline V CDR1 and CDR2: LGHDT, YNNKEL (reference sequence). The length of the CDR3 is 14 residues. V lost 3 bases, J lost 8 bases, and 16 bases lay in between. The CDR3 here is CASSQVGQTWGYTF. The CDR3 nucleotides are TGTGCCAGCAGCCAGGTTGGACAGACTTGGGGCTACACCTTC.

The V gene is TRBV28, the J gene TRBJ2-3; no clear D gene. The CDR3 length is 14 residues. V dropped 3 bases and J dropped 4 bases, with 11 bases sitting between them. In germline, CDR1 is MDHEN, CDR2 SYDVKM. As DNA, the CDR3 is TGTGCCAGCAGTTTTCGTCCGGCGGCAGATACGCAGTATTTT. Translated: CASSFRPAADTQYF.

The gene calls are TRBV28 and TRBJ1-2; D not certain. With 3 bases removed from V and 2 bases from J, the gap between germline ends came to 10 bases. CDR3 length: 14 residues. In germline, CDR1 is MDHEN, CDR2 SYDVKM. The CDR3 loop is CASSLEDMNYGYTF. CDR3 nucleotide sequence: TGTGCCAGCAGTTTGGAGGATATGAACTATGGCTACACCTTC.

The chain links TRBV30 to TRBJ2-1, with 9 bases fitting TRBD2. Trimming at V came to 1 base and at J to 4 bases, leaving 2 bases not matched to a gene. The CDR3 length is 14 residues. Germline V gives CDR1 GTSNPN, CDR2 SVGIG (reference sequence). CDR3: CAWSAAGGYNEQFF. The CDR3 region has the DNA TGTGCCTGGAGTGCGGCGGGGGGGTACAATGAGCAGTTCTTC.

This chain uses TRBV5-4 with TRBJ2-5; 7 bases line up with TRBD1. The CDR3 loop spans 14 amino acids. J was trimmed by 5 bases and V by 2 bases; bases with no gene match: 6. Germline CDR1 and CDR2: SGHNT and YYREEE (reference sequence). The CDR3 coding sequence is TGTGCCAGCAGCTTTCCTACAGGGGTGGAGACCCAGTACTTC. It encodes CASSFPTGVETQYF.

J is TRBJ1-3 and V is TRBV7-2; perhaps TRBD1 as D (6 bases). CDR1 and CDR2 (germline): SGHTA, FQGNSA. The CDR3 is 15 amino acids. Trimming took 4 bases from V and 4 from J, leaving 14 bases between them. The CDR3 DNA sequence: TGTGCCAGCAGCTCCGAGGCCAGGGGAGGAAACACCATATATTTT. Translating gives CASSSEARGGNTIYF.

This chain's CDR3 is CASSSVPGTSGGSTDTQYF. The CDR3 DNA reads as TGTGCCAGCAGTTCCGTACCCGGGACTAGCGGGGGTAGCACAGATACGCAGTATTTT. The J gene is TRBJ2-3, the V gene TRBV6-2 or TRBV6-3; TRBD2 matches at 14 bases. The CDR3 is made up of 19 amino acids. Germline lookup yields CDR1 MNHEY and CDR2 SVGEGT. The V gene end was trimmed by 4 bases and the J gene end by 0 bases; junction bases not matched to a gene: 9.

The rearrangement joins TRBV30 to TRBJ2-5, with 8 bases matching TRBD2. The V gene's germline CDR1 is GTSNPN and CDR2 SVGIG (reference sequence). CDR3 size: 16 residues. V lost 2 bases, J lost 4 bases, and 12 bases stayed unmatched. CDR3 DNA sequence: TGTGCCTGGAGTCGGATAGCGGGGAGTTTACGAGAGACCCAGTACTTC. This gives the protein CAWSRIAGSLRETQYF.

The CDR3 loop is CASSQASGGSYEQYF. CDR3 DNA sequence: TGCGCCAGCAGCCAAGCGTCAGGGGGGTCCTACGAGCAGTACTTC. The chain combines TRBV4-3 with TRBJ2-7, with a possible D match to TRBD1 (7 bases). Germline CDR1 is LGHNA and CDR2 is YSLEER. V shed 1 base and J shed 1 base, with 11 bases lying between them. The CDR3 covers 15 residues.

The V call is TRBV19, the J call TRBJ1-5, with TRBD1 matching over 8 bases. CDR3 length equals 15 residues. In germline, CDR1 is LNHDA, CDR2 SQIVND (reference sequence). Trimming removed 6 bases from V and 4 bases from J; junction bases left unmatched: 8. The CDR3 region is CASSKTGVGNQPQHF. The CDR3 nucleotides are TGTGCCAGTAGCAAGACAGGGGTGGGGAATCAGCCCCAGCATTTT.

The chain carries TRBV6-1 and TRBJ1-1, with 11 bases matching TRBD1. CDR3 length equals 18 residues. Germline V gives CDR1 MNHNS, CDR2 SASEGT. V dropped 1 base and J dropped 1; count of bases not matched to a gene: 8. The CDR3 region is CASSEGTGGAHPNTEAFF. The CDR3 nucleotides read TGTGCCAGCAGTGAAGGGACAGGGGGCGCCCACCCGAACACTGAAGCTTTCTTT.